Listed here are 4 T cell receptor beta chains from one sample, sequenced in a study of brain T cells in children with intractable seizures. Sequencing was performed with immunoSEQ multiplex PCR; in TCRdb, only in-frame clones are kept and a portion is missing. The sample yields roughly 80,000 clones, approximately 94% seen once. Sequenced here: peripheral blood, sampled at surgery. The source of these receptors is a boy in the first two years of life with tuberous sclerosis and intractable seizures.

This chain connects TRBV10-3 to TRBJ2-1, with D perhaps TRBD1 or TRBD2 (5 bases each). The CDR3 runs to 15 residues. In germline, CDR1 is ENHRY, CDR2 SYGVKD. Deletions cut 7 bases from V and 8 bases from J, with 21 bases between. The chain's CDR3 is CAITQGSGLEDEQFF. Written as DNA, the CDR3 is TGTGCCATCACCCAGGGCAGCGGTCTAGAGGATGAGCAGTTCTTC.

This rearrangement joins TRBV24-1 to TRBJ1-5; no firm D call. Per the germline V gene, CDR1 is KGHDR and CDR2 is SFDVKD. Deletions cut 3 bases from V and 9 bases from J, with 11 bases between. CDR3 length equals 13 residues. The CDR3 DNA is TGTGCCACCAGTGATACCAACGCGGGGCCCCAGCATTTT. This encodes CATSDTNAGPQHF.

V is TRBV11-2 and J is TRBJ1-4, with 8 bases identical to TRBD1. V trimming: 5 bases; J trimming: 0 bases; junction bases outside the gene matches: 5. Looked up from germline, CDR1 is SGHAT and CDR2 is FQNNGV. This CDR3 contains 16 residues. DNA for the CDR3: TGTGCCAGCAGCACCGACAGGGGAGCAACTAATGAAAAACTGTTTTTT. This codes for CASSTDRGATNEKLFF. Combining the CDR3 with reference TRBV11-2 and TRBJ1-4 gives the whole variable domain EAGVAQSPRYKIIEKRQSVAFWCNPISGHATLYWYQQILGQGPKLLIQFQNNGVVDDSQLPKDRFSAERLKGVDSTLKIQPAKLEDSAVYLCASSTDRGATNEKLFFGSGTQLSVL.

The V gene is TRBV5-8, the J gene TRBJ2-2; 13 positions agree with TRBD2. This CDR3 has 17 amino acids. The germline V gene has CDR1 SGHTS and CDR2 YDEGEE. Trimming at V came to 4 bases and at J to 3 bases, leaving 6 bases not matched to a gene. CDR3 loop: CASSILAGGPDTGELFF. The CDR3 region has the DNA TGTGCCAGCAGCATACTAGCGGGAGGGCCGGACACCGGGGAGCTGTTTTTT. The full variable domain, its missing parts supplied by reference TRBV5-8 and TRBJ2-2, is EAGVTQSPTHLIKTRGQQATLRCSPISGHTSVYWYQQALGLGLQFLLWYDEGEERNRGNFPPRFSGRQFPNYSSELNVNALELEDSALYLCASSILAGGPDTGELFFGEGSRLTVL.